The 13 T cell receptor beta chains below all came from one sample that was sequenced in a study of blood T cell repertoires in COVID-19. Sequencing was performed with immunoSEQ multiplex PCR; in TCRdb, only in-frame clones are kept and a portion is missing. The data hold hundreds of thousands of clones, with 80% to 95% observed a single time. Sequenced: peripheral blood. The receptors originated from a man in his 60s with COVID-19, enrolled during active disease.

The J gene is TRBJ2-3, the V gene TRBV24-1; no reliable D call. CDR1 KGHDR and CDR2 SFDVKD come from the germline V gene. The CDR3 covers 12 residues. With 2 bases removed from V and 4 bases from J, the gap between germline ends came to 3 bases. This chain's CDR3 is CATSDSADTQYF. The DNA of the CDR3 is TGTGCCACCAGTGATTCTGCAGATACGCAGTATTTT.

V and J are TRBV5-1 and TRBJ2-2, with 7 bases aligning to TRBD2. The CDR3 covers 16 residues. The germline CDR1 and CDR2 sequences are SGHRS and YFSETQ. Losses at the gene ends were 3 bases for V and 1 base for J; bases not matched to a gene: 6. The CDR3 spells CASSSWGGLNTGELFF. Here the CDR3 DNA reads TGCGCCAGCAGCTCCTGGGGGGGTTTGAACACCGGGGAGCTGTTTTTT.

The CDR3 sequence: CASSRRGGSYNSPLHF. The CDR3 DNA follows: TGTGCCAGCAGCCGCCGGGGGGGCTCCTATAATTCACCCCTCCACTTT. The chain joins TRBV7-9 to TRBJ1-6, with a weak D call TRBD1 (5 bases). The CDR3 loop spans 16 amino acids. V shed 5 bases and J shed 0 bases, with 11 bases lying between them. The V gene's germline CDR1 is SEHNR and CDR2 FQNEAQ (reference sequence). The entire variable domain, with the rest obtained from reference TRBV7-9 and TRBJ1-6, is as follows: DTGVSQNPRHKITKRGQNVTFRCDPISEHNRLYWYRQTLGQGPEFLTYFQNEAQLEKSRLLSDRFSAERPKGSFSTLEIQRTEQGDSAMYLCASSRRGGSYNSPLHFGNGTRLTVT.

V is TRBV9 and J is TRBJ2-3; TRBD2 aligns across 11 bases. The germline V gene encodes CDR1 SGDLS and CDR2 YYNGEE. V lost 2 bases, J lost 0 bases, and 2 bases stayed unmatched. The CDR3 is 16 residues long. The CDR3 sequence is CASSVSGGASTDTQYF. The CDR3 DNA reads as TGTGCCAGCAGCGTTAGCGGGGGGGCTAGCACAGATACGCAGTATTTT.

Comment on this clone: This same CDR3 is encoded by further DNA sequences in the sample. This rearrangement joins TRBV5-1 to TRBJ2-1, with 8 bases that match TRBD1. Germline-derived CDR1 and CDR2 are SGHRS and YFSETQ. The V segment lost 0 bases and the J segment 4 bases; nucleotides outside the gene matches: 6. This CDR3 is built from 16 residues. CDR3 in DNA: TGCGCCAGCAGCTTGGTGGCAGGGGGCCTGTACAATGAGCAGTTCTTC. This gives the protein CASSLVAGGLYNEQFF.

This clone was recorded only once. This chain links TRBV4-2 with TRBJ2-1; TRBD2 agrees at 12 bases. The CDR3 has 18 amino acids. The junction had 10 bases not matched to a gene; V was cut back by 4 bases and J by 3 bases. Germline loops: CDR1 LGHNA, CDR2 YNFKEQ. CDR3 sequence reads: CASSPEPPTSGSYNEQFF. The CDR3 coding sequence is TGTGCCAGCAGCCCCGAACCGCCGACTAGCGGGAGCTACAATGAGCAGTTCTTC.

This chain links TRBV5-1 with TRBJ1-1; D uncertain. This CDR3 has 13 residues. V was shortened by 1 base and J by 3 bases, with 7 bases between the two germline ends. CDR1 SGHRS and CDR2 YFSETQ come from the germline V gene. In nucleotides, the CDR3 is TGCGCCAGCAGCTTGCGGTCCGACACTGAAGCTTTCTTT. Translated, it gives CASSLRSDTEAFF.

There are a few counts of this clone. CDR3 region: CASSFTGMRTGEQFF. The CDR3 nucleotides read TGTGCCAGCAGCTTTACGGGGATGAGGACAGGTGAGCAGTTCTTC. The chain uses TRBV5-8 and TRBJ2-1; TRBD1 aligns across 7 bases. The V and J ends lost 2 bases and 9 bases, in that order; junction bases with no gene match: 11. This CDR3 has 15 residues. Germline V gene data show CDR1 as SGHTS and CDR2 as YDEGEE.

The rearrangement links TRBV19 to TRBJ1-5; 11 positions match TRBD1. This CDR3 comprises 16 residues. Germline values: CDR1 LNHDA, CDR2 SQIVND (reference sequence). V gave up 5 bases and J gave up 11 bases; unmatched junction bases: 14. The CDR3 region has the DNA TGTGCCAGTAGTCCCCGGACAGGGGGCGATGGGCCGGCCCAGCATTTT. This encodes CASSPRTGGDGPAQHF.

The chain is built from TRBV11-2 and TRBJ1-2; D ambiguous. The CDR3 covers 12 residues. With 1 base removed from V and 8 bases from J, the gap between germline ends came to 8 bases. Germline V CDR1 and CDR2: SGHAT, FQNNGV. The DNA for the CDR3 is TGTGCCAGCAGCTTAGGAGGAACCGGCTACACCTTC. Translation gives CASSLGGTGYTF.

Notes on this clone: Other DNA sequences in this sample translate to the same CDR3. CDR3 DNA: TGTGCCACCAGCAGGGACAGGGGCTCTGGAAACACCATATATTTT. It yields the protein CATSRDRGSGNTIYF. The genes are TRBV15 and TRBJ1-3; 9 nucleotides agree with TRBD1. Germline V gene lookup returns CDR1 LNHNV and CDR2 YYDKDF (reference sequence). The CDR3 contains 15 residues. Unmatched junction bases numbered 0, after V lost 3 bases and J lost 0 bases. The full variable domain, rest sourced from reference TRBV15 and TRBJ1-3, is DAMVIQNPRYQVTQFGKPVTLSCSQTLNHNVMYWYQQKSSQAPKLLFHYYDKDFNNEADTPDNFQSRRPNTSFCFLDIRSPGLGDTAMYLCATSRDRGSGNTIYFGEGSWLTVV.

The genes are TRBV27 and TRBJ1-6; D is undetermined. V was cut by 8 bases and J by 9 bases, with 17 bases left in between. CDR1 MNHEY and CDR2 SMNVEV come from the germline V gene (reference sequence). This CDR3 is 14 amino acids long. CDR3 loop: CASRREGWGSPLHF. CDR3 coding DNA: TGTGCCAGCCGCCGGGAGGGTTGGGGTTCACCCCTCCACTTT.

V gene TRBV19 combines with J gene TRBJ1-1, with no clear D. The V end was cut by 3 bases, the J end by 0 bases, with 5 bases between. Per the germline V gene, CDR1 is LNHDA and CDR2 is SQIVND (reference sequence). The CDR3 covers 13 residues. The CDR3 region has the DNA TGTGCCAGTAGTATTACGGTGAACACTGAAGCTTTCTTT. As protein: CASSITVNTEAFF.